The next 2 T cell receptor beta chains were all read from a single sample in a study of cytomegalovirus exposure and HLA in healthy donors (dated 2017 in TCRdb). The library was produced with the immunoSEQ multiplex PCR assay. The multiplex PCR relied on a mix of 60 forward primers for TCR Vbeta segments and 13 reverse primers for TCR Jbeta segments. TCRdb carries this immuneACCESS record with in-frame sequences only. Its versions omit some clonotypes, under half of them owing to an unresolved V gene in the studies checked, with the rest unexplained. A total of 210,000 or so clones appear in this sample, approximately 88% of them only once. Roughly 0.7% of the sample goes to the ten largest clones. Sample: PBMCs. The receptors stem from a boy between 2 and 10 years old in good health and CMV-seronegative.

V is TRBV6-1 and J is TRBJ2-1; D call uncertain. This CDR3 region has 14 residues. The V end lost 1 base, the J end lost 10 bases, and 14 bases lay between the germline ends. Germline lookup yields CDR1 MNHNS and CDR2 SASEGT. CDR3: CASSEGSPTQEQFF. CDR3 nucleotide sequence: TGTGCCAGCAGTGAAGGGTCGCCCACGCAGGAGCAGTTCTTC.

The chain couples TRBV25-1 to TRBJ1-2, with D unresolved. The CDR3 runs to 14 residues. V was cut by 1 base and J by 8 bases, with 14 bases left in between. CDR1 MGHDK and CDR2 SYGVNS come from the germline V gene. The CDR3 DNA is TGTGCCAGCAGTGAATCTGAGAGGGCGGGGGGCTACACCTTC. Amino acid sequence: CASSESERAGGYTF.